The rows below give T cell receptor beta chains drawn from one sample of a study of OX40 agonist ivuxolimab in advanced cancers. Repertoires were generated with immunoSEQ multiplex PCR, while TCRdb's copy carries only in-frame clones and drops some. Of about 67,000 clones listed, roughly nine tenths were seen once; the top ten hold 2% to 2.5%. The material sequenced was CD4+ or CD8+ T cells sorted from blood, taken in a trial of the OX40 agonist ivuxolimab. The receptors were sampled from an adult with an advanced solid tumor such as melanoma, head and neck, liver or kidney cancer. Each CDR3 is given with its conserved first and last residue. Each record gives: V gene, J gene, CDR3 protein.

TRBV5-6	TRBJ2-5	CASSPGLAVPETQYF
TRBV6-5	TRBJ2-5	CASSWTGARETQYF
TRBV4-1	TRBJ1-2	CAISHAEDTGNYGYTF
TRBV10-2	TRBJ2-7	CASIESGSHSYEQYF
TRBV29-1	TRBJ2-3	CSAGTSGGSRDTQYF
TRBV5-1	-	CASSPMSSGRPYEQYF
TRBV4-2	TRBJ2-2	CASSLGAMSTGELFF
TRBV28	TRBJ1-5	CASDGQPQHF
TRBV6-1	TRBJ1-2	CASSEGTGGYYGYTF
TRBV2	TRBJ2-1	CASSEGGPPGGEQFF
TRBV29-1	TRBJ1-2	CSIPDRALGGYGYTF
TRBV6-5	TRBJ1-2	CASTPTGTGKGYTF
TRBV2	TRBJ1-1	CASSDIKGGWTEAFF
TRBV7-2	TRBJ2-3	CASSLAALREWGTDTQYF
TRBV10-2	TRBJ2-7	CASSDLGQGTKREQYF
TRBV15	TRBJ2-4	CATSKTSGRAEAKNIQYF
TRBV7-2	TRBJ2-3	CASSTSVGGGDTQYF
TRBV5-5	TRBJ1-4	CASSPTGGMNEKLFF
TRBV5-1	TRBJ2-5	CASSLDSSQETQYF
TRBV2	TRBJ1-2	CASKKDTGDYGYTF
TRBV10-1	TRBJ2-1	CASSDPDRNEQFF
TRBV5-1	TRBJ2-3	CASSPTGGILDTQYF
TRBV21-1	TRBJ2-1	CASSRGRYNEQFF
TRBV7-9	TRBJ2-2	CASSRPGTAYTGELFF
TRBV5-8	TRBJ1-2	CASSSHPPRRNSYGYTF
TRBV19	TRBJ1-4	CASSTRPNRGEKLFF
TRBV7-9	TRBJ2-1	CASSWSTGGEQFF
TRBV7-9	TRBJ1-1	CASSLLEFRDTEAFF
TRBV19	TRBJ1-3	CASSQDIGNTIYF
TRBV30	TRBJ1-2	CAWSVPGRPAFYGYTF
TRBV18	TRBJ2-7	CASSPSSGSLYEQYF
TRBV18	TRBJ2-3	CASSDGRGTPTDTQYF